These 16 T cell receptor beta chains were sequenced from one sample in a study of read filtering for tumor transcriptome and immune sequencing. This library used approximately 0.4 ug RNA and molecular barcoded adaptors spanning alpha/delta and beta/gamma chains. A single record per CDR3 protein comes from TCRdb applying MiXCR to the reads. The sample contains around 130,000 distinct CDR3 sequences, about 13% of which appear only once. Sequences were obtained from a population of CD138-negative cells sorted from bone marrow. The receptors were sampled from a donor aged 40 or over with multiple myeloma.

This clonotype has a count of ten or more. The chain couples TRBV18 to TRBJ1-2; TRBD1 matches at 7 bases. The CDR3 sequence is 15 residues long. Germline V gene lookup returns CDR1 KGHSH and CDR2 LQKENI. With 3 bases clipped from V and 3 bases from J, the junction kept 7 bases outside the gene matches. The CDR3 sequence: CASSPPLRGYYGYTF. Here the CDR3 DNA reads TGTGCCAGCTCACCGCCGCTCAGGGGGTACTATGGCTACACCTTC.

Note on this clonotype: A much larger clone is a single base away; this may be a read error. The final CDR3 position lacks the conserved phenylalanine or tryptophan, pointing to a likely read error. The chain carries TRBV6-1 and TRBJ2-1, with 11 positions matching TRBD2. Germline loops: CDR1 MNHNS, CDR2 SASEGT. The CDR3 totals 14 residues. V lost 7 bases, J lost 7 bases, and 6 bases stayed unmatched. Here the CDR3 reads CASTGTSGLNEQFL. The CDR3 DNA follows: TGTGCCAGCACCGGGACTAGCGGTTTGAATGAGCAGTTCCTC.

The sample holds a few counts of this clonotype. V and J are TRBV11-2 and TRBJ2-6; no reliable D call. V was pared by 3 bases and J by 0 bases, with 6 bases between. This CDR3 has 15 amino acids. Germline V gene data show CDR1 as SGHAT and CDR2 as FQNNGV. This chain's CDR3 is CASSFIYSGANVLTF. As DNA, the CDR3 is TGTGCCAGCAGCTTTATTTACTCTGGGGCCAACGTCCTGACTTTC.

This clonotype has ten or more counts. The chain recombines TRBV20-1 with TRBJ2-5; D gene unclear. The CDR3 is 13 amino acids. Per the germline V gene, CDR1 is DFQATT and CDR2 is SNEGSKA (reference sequence). V lost 1 base and J lost 0, with 6 bases in between. For the CDR3, the DNA is TGCAGTGCTAGAGGCGGCTACCAAGAGACCCAGTACTTC. This sequence encodes CSARGGYQETQYF.

The rearrangement joins TRBV9 to TRBJ2-3, with TRBD2 matching over 8 bases. The ends lost 2 bases at V and 1 base at J; junction bases unmatched: 0. Germline V lookup: CDR1 SGDLS, CDR2 YYNGEE. The CDR3 covers 14 residues. In DNA form, the CDR3 reads TGTGCCAGCAGCGTTAGCGGGGGCACAGATACGCAGTATTTT. Protein: CASSVSGGTDTQYF. The full variable domain, its missing parts supplied by reference TRBV9 and TRBJ2-3, is DSGVTQTPKHLITATGQRVTLRCSPRSGDLSVYWYQQSLDQGLQFLIQYYNGEERAKGNILERFSAQQFPDLHSELNLSSLELGDSALYFCASSVSGGTDTQYFGPGTRLTVL.

This clonotype showed up many times. CDR3 DNA sequence: TGCAGCGTTGCTTTTCGGCTAGCGGATTACAATGAGCAGTTCTTC. It translates to CSVAFRLADYNEQFF. The chain uses TRBV29-1 and TRBJ2-1; 7 bases are a match to TRBD2. The germline V gene has CDR1 SQVTM and CDR2 ANQGSEA. Trimming at V came to 4 bases and at J to 4 bases, leaving 10 bases not matched to a gene. The CDR3 covers 15 residues.

The table lists this clonotype with many counts. CDR3 sequence (DNA): TGCAGTGCTAGACAACCTCAGGGGAGAAGCAATCAGCCCCAGCATTTT. Encoded protein: CSARQPQGRSNQPQHF. The chain links TRBV20-1 to TRBJ1-5, with D possibly matching TRBD1 (6 bases). Germline CDR1 and CDR2: DFQATT and SNEGSKA (reference sequence). The V end was cut by 2 bases, the J end by 1 base, with 15 bases between. The CDR3 has 16 residues.

This clonotype came up many times. J is TRBJ2-1 and V is TRBV7-9, with 7 bases lining up with TRBD2. CDR1 is SEHNR and CDR2 is FQNEAQ in the germline V gene (reference sequence). This CDR3 has 13 residues. Trimming at V came to 10 bases and at J to 2 bases, leaving 5 bases not matched to a gene. DNA of the CDR3: TGTGCCACCGGGGGGAGTGCCTACAATGAGCAGTTCTTC. Its protein is CATGGSAYNEQFF. Combining the CDR3 with reference TRBV7-9 and TRBJ2-1 gives the whole variable domain DTGVSQNPRHKITKRGQNVTFRCDPISEHNRLYWYRQTLGQGPEFLTYFQNEAQLEKSRLLSDRFSAERPKGSFSTLEIQRTEQGDSAMYLCATGGSAYNEQFFGPGTRLTVL.

This clonotype occurred a few times. This may arise from a read error, as a much more abundant clone is one base away. The rearrangement uses TRBV5-6 and TRBJ2-1, with 7 nucleotides matching TRBD2. Germline V gives CDR1 SGHDT, CDR2 YYEEEE. The CDR3 contains 16 residues. The CDR3 DNA is TGTGCCAGCAGCTTCGGCGGGAGTAGCTCCTACAATGAGCAGTCCTTC. This encodes CASSFGGSSSYNEQSF.

This clonotype was observed many times. The chain carries TRBV7-9 and TRBJ2-1, with unresolved D. Germline V gene sequence: CDR1 SEHNR, CDR2 FQNEAQ (reference sequence). Trimming stripped 1 base from V and 4 bases from J, with 8 bases between. There are 14 residues in the CDR3. DNA for the CDR3: TGTGCCAGCAGCTTAGTGAAGGGTTACAATGAGCAGTTCTTC. The encoded protein is CASSLVKGYNEQFF.

This clonotype showed up many times. The genes are TRBV7-9 and TRBJ1-1; 7 nucleotides agree with TRBD1. Germline V gives CDR1 SEHNR, CDR2 FQNEAQ (reference sequence). This CDR3 contains 14 residues. Unmatched junction bases numbered 7, after V lost 5 bases and J lost 4 bases. The CDR3 nucleotides are TGTGCCAGCAGCCTTGAGGGGGCGCCCACTGAAGCTTTCTTT. This encodes CASSLEGAPTEAFF.

As concerns this clonotype: Relative to the germline gene, one junction end is altered; a read error may explain this. V is TRBV9 and J is TRBJ2-1; 7 bases are a match to TRBD2. CDR3 size: 17 residues. CDR1 is SGDLS and CDR2 is YYNGEE in the germline V gene. The CDR3 sequence is CASSPTWEGGGSMAVIF. CDR3 coding DNA: TGTGCCAGCAGCCCCACGTGGGAGGGAGGAGGCTCGATGGCAGTTATCTTC. Using reference TRBV9 and TRBJ2-1 for the parts outside the CDR3, the full variable domain is DSGVTQTPKHLITATGQRVTLRCSPRSGDLSVYWYQQSLDQGLQFLIQYYNGEERAKGNILERFSAQQFPDLHSELNLSSLELGDSALYFCASSPTWEGGGSMAVIFGPGTRLTVL.

This clonotype was detected many times. The J gene is TRBJ1-1, the V gene TRBV6-5; possible D gene TRBD1, 5 bases. The CDR3 runs to 13 residues. The germline V gene encodes CDR1 MNHEY and CDR2 SVGAGI. Trimming shortened V by 6 bases and J by 5 bases, and 13 bases separated the two germline ends. DNA for the CDR3: TGTGCCAGCAGAAGGGCGGGGGTTACTGAAGCTTTCTTT. Protein sequence: CASRRAGVTEAFF.

This clonotype was recorded at least ten times. The chain joins TRBV20-1 to TRBJ2-1, with 10 bases that match TRBD2. The CDR3 contains 17 residues. The V gene's germline CDR1 is DFQATT and CDR2 SNEGSKA (reference sequence). With V trimmed by 6 bases and J by 1 base, 12 bases remained unmatched. CDR3 nucleotide sequence: TGCAGTGCCCACGCGGCTAGCGGGAGTCGGTCCTACAATGAGCAGTTCTTC. Residues: CSAHAASGSRSYNEQFF.

The rearrangement uses TRBV27 and TRBJ2-3; 14 positions match TRBD2. The length of the CDR3 is 16 residues. J lost 3 bases, V lost 4 bases, and 3 bases had no gene match. Germline lookup yields CDR1 MNHEY and CDR2 SMNVEV (reference sequence). The CDR3, as DNA: TGTGCCAGCAGTTGGGGGACTAGCGGGAGAACAGATACGCAGTATTTT. This translates into CASSWGTSGRTDTQYF.

The sample holds many counts of this clonotype. This sequence joins TRBV10-3 and TRBJ1-1; D is undetermined. Germline CDR1 and CDR2: ENHRY and SYGVKD. The CDR3 has 14 amino acids. V was cut by 5 bases and J by 1 base, with 11 bases left in between. The CDR3 DNA reads TGTGCCATCAGTCGAAAACAGCAGAACACTGAAGCTTTCTTT. Its translation is CAISRKQQNTEAFF.